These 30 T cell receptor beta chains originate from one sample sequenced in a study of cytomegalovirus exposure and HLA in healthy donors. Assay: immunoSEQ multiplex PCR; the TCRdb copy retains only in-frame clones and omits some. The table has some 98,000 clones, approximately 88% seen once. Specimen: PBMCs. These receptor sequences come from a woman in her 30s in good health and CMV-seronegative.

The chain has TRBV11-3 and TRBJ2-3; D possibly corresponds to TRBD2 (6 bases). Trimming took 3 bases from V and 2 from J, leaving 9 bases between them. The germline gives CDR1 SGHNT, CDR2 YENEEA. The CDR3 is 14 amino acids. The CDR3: CASSLGGATDTQYF. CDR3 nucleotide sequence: TGTGCCAGCAGCTTGGGCGGGGCCACAGATACGCAGTATTTT.

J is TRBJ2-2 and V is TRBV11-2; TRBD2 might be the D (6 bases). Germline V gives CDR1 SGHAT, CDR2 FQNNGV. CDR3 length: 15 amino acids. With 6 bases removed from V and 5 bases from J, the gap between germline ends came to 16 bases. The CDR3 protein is CASSRRVMPTGELFF. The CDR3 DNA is TGTGCCAGCAGTAGGAGGGTGATGCCTACCGGGGAGCTGTTTTTT.

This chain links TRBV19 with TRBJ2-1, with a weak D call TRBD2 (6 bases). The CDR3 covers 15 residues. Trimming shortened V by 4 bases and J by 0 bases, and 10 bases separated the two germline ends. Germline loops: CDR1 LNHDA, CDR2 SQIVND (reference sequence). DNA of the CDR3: TGTGCCAGTAGTAGAGGCGGGAACTCCTACAATGAGCAGTTCTTC. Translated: CASSRGGNSYNEQFF.

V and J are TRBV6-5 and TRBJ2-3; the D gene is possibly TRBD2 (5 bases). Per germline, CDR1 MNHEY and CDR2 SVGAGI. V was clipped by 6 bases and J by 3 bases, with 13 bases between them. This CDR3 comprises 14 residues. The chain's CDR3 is CASSLDWETDTQYF. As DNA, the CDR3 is TGTGCCAGCAGCCTGGACTGGGAGACAGATACGCAGTATTTT.

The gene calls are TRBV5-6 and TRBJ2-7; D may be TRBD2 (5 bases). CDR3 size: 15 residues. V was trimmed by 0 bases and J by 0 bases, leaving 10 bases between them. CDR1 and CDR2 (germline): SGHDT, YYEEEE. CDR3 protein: CASSLDGGSSYEQYF. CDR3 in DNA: TGTGCCAGCAGCTTGGACGGAGGAAGCTCCTACGAGCAGTACTTC.

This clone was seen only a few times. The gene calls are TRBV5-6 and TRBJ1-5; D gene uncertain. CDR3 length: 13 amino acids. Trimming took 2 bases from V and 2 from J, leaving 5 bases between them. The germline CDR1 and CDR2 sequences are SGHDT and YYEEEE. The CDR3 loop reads CASSFSGNQPQHF. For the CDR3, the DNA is TGTGCCAGCAGCTTCTCGGGCAATCAGCCCCAGCATTTT.

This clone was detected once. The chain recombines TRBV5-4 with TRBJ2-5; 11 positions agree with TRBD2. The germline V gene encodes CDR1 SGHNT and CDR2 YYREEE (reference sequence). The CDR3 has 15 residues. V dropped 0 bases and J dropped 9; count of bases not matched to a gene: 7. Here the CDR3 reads CASSLALAGGSPQYF. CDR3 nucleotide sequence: TGTGCCAGCAGCTTGGCGCTAGCGGGGGGATCCCCCCAGTACTTC.

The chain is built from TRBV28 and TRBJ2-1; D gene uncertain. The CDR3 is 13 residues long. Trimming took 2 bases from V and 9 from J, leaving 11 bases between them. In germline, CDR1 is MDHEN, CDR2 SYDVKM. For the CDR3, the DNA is TGTGCCAGCAGTTTAGTAGCAGAGCCTGAGCAGTTCTTC. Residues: CASSLVAEPEQFF.

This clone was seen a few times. CDR3 loop: CASSLRGTPTGELFF. Here the CDR3 DNA reads TGTGCCAGCAGCCTACGCGGGACGCCCACCGGGGAGCTGTTTTTT. The chain uses TRBV7-3 and TRBJ2-2, with D maybe TRBD2 (6 bases). V was pared by 5 bases and J by 4 bases, with 14 bases between. The CDR3 is 15 amino acids. CDR1 and CDR2 from the germline V gene are SGHTA and FQGTGA.

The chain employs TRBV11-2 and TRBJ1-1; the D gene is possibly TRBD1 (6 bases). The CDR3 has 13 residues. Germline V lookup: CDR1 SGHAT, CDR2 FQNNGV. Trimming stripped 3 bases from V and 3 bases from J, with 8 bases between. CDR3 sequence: CASSLSGDTEAFF. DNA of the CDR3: TGTGCCAGCAGCTTGTCAGGGGACACTGAAGCTTTCTTT.

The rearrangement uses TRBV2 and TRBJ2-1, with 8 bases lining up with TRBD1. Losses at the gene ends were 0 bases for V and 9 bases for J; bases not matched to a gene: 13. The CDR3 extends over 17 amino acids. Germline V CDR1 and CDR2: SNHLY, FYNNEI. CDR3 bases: TGTGCCAGCAGTGAAGCGAGGCCGGGACAGGTGGTCGGTGAGCAGTTCTTC. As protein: CASSEARPGQVVGEQFF.

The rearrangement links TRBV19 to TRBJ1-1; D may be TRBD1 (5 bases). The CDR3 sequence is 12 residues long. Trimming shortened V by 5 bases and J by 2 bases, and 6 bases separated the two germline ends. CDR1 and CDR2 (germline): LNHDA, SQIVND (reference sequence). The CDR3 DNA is TGTGCCAGTAGTGGGGCAAACACTGAAGCTTTCTTT. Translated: CASSGANTEAFF.

The CDR3, as DNA: TGTGCCAGCAGCGGCGGGGTCCAAGAGACCCAGTACTTC. Translating it yields CASSGGVQETQYF. The chain recombines TRBV7-9 with TRBJ2-5, with a tentative D call TRBD2 (6 bases). From germline, CDR1 is SEHNR and CDR2 FQNEAQ (reference sequence). The CDR3 is 13 amino acids. V dropped 5 bases and J dropped 1 base, with 8 bases sitting between them.

As DNA, the CDR3 is TGTGCCAGTAGTCCCACCACAGGGGCTGGAAACACCATATATTTT. Translating gives CASSPTTGAGNTIYF. The genes are TRBV19 and TRBJ1-3, with TRBD1 matching 7 bases. Germline V gene data show CDR1 as LNHDA and CDR2 as SQIVND (reference sequence). J gave up 2 bases and V 5 bases, and 6 bases lay outside the gene matches. The CDR3 loop spans 15 amino acids.

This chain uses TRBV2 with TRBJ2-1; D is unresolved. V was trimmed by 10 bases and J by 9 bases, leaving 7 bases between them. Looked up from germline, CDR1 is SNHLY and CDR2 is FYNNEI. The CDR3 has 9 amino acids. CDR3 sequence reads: CATPGEQFF. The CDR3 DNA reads TGTGCCACCCCGGGTGAGCAGTTCTTC.

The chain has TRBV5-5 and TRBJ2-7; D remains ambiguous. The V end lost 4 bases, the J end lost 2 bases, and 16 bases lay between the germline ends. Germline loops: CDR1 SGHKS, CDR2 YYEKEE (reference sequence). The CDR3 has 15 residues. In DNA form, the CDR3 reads TGTGCCAGCAGCCGTTTATCTAGATCGGCCTACGAGCAGTACTTC. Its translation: CASSRLSRSAYEQYF.

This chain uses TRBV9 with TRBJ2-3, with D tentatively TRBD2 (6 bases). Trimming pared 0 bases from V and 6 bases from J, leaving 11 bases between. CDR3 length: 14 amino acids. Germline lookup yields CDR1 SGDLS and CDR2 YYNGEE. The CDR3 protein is CASSVGDSTDTQYF. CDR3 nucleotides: TGTGCCAGCAGCGTAGGGGACTCTACTGATACGCAGTATTTT.

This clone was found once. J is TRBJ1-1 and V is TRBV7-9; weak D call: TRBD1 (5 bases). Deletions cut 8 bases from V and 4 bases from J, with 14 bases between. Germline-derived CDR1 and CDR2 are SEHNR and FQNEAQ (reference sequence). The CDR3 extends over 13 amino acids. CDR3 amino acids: CASLTRGGTEAFF. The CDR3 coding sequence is TGTGCCAGCCTCACTCGGGGGGGCACTGAAGCTTTCTTT.

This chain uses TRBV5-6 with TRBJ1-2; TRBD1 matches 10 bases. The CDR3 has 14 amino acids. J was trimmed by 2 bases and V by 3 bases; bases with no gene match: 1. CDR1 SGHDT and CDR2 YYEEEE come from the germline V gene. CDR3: CASSSDRGNYGYTF. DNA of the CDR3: TGTGCCAGCAGCTCGGACAGGGGGAACTATGGCTACACCTTC. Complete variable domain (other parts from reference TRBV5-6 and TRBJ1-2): DAGVTQSPTHLIKTRGQQVTLRCSPKSGHDTVSWYQQALGQGPQFIFQYYEEEERQRGNFPDRFSGHQFPNYSSELNVNALLLGDSALYLCASSSDRGNYGYTFGSGTRLTVV.

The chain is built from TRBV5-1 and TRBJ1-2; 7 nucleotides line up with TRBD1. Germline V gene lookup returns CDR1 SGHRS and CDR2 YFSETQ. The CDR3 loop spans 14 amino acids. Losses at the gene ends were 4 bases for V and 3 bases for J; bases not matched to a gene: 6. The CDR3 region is CASSGGGADYGYTF. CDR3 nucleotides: TGCGCCAGCAGCGGAGGGGGCGCCGACTATGGCTACACCTTC.

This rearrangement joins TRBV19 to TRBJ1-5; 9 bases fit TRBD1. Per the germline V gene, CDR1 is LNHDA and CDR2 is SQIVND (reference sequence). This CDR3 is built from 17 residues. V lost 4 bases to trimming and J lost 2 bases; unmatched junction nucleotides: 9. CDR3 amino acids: CASSRDRAGTGNQPQHF. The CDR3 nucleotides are TGTGCCAGTAGTAGGGACAGGGCCGGTACAGGCAATCAGCCCCAGCATTTT.

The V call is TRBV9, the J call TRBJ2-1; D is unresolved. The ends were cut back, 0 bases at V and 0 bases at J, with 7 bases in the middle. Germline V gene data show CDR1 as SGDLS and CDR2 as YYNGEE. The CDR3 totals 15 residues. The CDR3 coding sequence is TGTGCCAGCAGCGTAGTCCTAAGCTCCTACAATGAGCAGTTCTTC. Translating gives CASSVVLSSYNEQFF.

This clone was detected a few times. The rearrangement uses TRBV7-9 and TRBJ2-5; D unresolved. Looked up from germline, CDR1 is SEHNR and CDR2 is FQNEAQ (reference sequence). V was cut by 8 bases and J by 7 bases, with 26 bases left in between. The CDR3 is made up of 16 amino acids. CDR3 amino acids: CASDSKTMAGSPTQYF. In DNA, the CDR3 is TGTGCCAGCGATTCAAAGACGATGGCAGGCTCCCCGACCCAGTACTTC.

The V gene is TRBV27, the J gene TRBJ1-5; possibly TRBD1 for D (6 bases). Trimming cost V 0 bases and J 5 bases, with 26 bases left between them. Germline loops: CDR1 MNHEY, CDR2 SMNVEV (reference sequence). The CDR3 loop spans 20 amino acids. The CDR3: CASSLSRGDVVAGGDQPQHF. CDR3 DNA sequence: TGTGCCAGCAGTTTATCGCGTGGTGATGTAGTTGCGGGGGGCGATCAGCCCCAGCATTTT.

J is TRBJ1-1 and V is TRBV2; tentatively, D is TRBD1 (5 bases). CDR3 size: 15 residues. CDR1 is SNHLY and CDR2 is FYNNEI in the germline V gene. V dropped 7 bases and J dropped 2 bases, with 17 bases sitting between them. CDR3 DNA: TGTGCCAGCACCTCGGGGCGGGGGGTAAACACTGAAGCTTTCTTT. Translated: CASTSGRGVNTEAFF.

The CDR3 here is CASCPILRGNKGYTF. The CDR3, as DNA: TGTGCCAGCTGCCCCATCCTCCGCGGGAACAAGGGCTACACCTTC. The genes are TRBV2 and TRBJ1-2; D not resolved. The length of the CDR3 is 15 residues. The germline CDR1 and CDR2 sequences are SNHLY and FYNNEI. V was shortened by 8 bases and J by 8 bases, with 24 bases between the two germline ends.

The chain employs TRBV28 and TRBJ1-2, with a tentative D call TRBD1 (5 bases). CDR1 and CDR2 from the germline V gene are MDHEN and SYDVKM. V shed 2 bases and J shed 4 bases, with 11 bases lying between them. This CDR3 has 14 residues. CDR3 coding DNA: TGTGCCAGCAGTTTAACAGGTTTATTCTATGGCTACACCTTC. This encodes CASSLTGLFYGYTF.

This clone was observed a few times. CDR3 sequence (DNA): TGTGCCAGCAGCCTTAAGCCCCCGGGACTAGCGGGAGAGGAGCAGTACTTC. It translates to CASSLKPPGLAGEEQYF. The chain uses TRBV7-9 and TRBJ2-7, with 14 nucleotides matching TRBD2. V was pared by 5 bases and J by 7 bases, with 13 bases of the junction left unmatched. The CDR3 extends over 17 amino acids. Looked up from germline, CDR1 is SEHNR and CDR2 is FQNEAQ (reference sequence).

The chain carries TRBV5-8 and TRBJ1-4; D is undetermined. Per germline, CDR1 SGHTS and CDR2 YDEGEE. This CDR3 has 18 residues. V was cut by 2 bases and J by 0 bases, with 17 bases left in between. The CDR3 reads CASSLDPTRGATNEKLFF. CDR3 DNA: TGTGCCAGCAGCTTAGACCCTACCAGAGGTGCAACTAATGAAAAACTGTTTTTT.

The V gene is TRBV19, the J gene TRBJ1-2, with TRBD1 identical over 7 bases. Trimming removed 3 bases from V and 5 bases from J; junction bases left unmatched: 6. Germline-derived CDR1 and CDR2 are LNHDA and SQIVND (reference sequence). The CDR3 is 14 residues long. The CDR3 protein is CASSIGGGDYGYTF. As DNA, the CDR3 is TGTGCCAGTAGTATCGGAGGGGGCGATTATGGCTACACCTTC. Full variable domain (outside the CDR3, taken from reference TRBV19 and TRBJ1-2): DGGITQSPKYLFRKEGQNVTLSCEQNLNHDAMYWYRQDPGQGLRLIYYSQIVNDFQKGDIAEGYSVSREKKESFPLTVTSAQKNPTAFYLCASSIGGGDYGYTFGSGTRLTVV.